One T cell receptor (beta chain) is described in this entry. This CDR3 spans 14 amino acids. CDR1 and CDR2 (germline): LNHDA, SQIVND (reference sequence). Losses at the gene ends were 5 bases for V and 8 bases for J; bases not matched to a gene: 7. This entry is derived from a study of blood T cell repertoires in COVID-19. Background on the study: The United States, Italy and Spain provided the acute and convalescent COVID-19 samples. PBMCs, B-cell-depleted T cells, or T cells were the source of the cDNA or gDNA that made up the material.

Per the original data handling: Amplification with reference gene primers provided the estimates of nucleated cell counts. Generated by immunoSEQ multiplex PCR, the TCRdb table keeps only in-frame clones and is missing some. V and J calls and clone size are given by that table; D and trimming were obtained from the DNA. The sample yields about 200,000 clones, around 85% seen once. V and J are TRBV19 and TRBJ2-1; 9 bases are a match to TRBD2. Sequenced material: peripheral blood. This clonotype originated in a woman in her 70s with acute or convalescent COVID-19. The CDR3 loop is CASSLAGGSHEQFF. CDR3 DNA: TGTGCCAGTAGTCTTGCGGGGGGGTCCCATGAGCAGTTCTTC.